Below are 19 T cell receptor beta chains sequenced from a single sample in a study of blood T cell repertoires in COVID-19. Profiled with immunoSEQ multiplex PCR; TCRdb holds only in-frame clones, not every one. The sample lists about 51,000 clones, around 84% occurring once. Sequenced material: peripheral blood. The receptors come from a man older than 75 with active COVID-19.

This clone was picked up a small number of times. J is TRBJ2-5 and V is TRBV3-1 (or the pseudogene TRBV3-2); possibly TRBD1 for D (5 bases). CDR3 length: 13 amino acids. Trimming removed 0 bases from V and 7 bases from J, with 9 bases in between. From germline, CDR1 is LGHDT and CDR2 YNNKEL (reference sequence). CDR3 sequence reads: CASSQDRQGTQYF. CDR3 in DNA: TGTGCCAGCAGCCAAGATCGGCAGGGGACCCAGTACTTC.

This chain connects TRBV9 to TRBJ2-1; TRBD2 agrees at 10 bases. V shed 4 bases and J 4 bases; nucleotides not matched to a gene: 11. The CDR3 contains 17 residues. Per the germline V gene, CDR1 is SGDLS and CDR2 is YYNGEE. The CDR3 is CASSTLTSSGSYNEQFF. CDR3 nucleotides: TGTGCCAGCAGCACTTTAACTTCTAGCGGGAGTTACAATGAGCAGTTCTTC.

In its sample, this clone was seen a few times. The chain combines TRBV15 with TRBJ2-3; 9 bases map to TRBD2. The CDR3 is 16 amino acids. Germline lookup yields CDR1 LNHNV and CDR2 YYDKDF (reference sequence). Trimming at V came to 1 base and at J to 2 bases, leaving 4 bases not matched to a gene. The CDR3 coding sequence is TGTGCCACCAGCAGAGGACTAGCGGTATACACAGATACGCAGTATTTT. This sequence encodes CATSRGLAVYTDTQYF.

This chain uses TRBV5-1 with TRBJ2-1; weak D call: TRBD2 (5 bases). CDR3 length: 12 amino acids. Looked up from germline, CDR1 is SGHRS and CDR2 is YFSETQ. V lost 0 bases, J lost 8 bases, and 6 bases lay in between. The CDR3 protein is CASSLGEYEQFF. Written as DNA, the CDR3 is TGCGCCAGCAGCTTGGGGGAGTATGAGCAGTTCTTC.

The rearrangement uses TRBV9 and TRBJ2-5; the match to TRBD1 covers 8 bases. The CDR3 has 16 amino acids. Germline CDR1 and CDR2: SGDLS and YYNGEE. V trimming: 3 bases; J trimming: 0 bases; junction bases outside the gene matches: 7. The CDR3 DNA reads TGTGCCAGCAGCGAGGGGGGACAGGCGTACCAAGAGACCCAGTACTTC. Translating it yields CASSEGGQAYQETQYF.

The chain is built from TRBV7-3 and TRBJ1-1; TRBD1 aligns across 9 bases. CDR1 and CDR2 from the germline V gene are SGHTA and FQGTGA. The CDR3 is 13 amino acids. V shed 3 bases and J 7 bases; nucleotides not matched to a gene: 3. As DNA, the CDR3 is TGTGCCAGCAGCTTTGGGACAGGGAGTGAAGCTTTCTTT. This codes for CASSFGTGSEAFF.

This clone has more than one count but fewer than ten. This sequence joins TRBV27 and TRBJ1-2, with 8 bases fitting TRBD1. After removal of 2 bases from V and 6 bases from J, the junction contained 5 bases not matched to a gene. Germline CDR1 and CDR2: MNHEY and SMNVEV (reference sequence). The CDR3 is 14 residues long. CDR3 sequence (DNA): TGTGCCAGCAGTTTAATGGCAGGGGGCCATGGCTACACCTTC. It encodes CASSLMAGGHGYTF.

In this sample, this clone turned up once. The chain carries TRBV5-4 and TRBJ2-5, with 7 positions matching TRBD1. CDR3 length: 14 residues. J was trimmed by 0 bases and V by 5 bases; bases with no gene match: 4. Germline-derived CDR1 and CDR2 are SGHNT and YYREEE (reference sequence). CDR3 bases: TGTGCCAGCAGACCCGGGACAGACCAAGAGACCCAGTACTTC. Translated, it gives CASRPGTDQETQYF. Variable domain in full (rest from reference TRBV5-4 and TRBJ2-5): ETGVTQSPTHLIKTRGQQVTLRCSSQSGHNTVSWYQQALGQGPQFIFQYYREEENGRGNFPPRFSGLQFPNYSSELNVNALELDDSALYLCASRPGTDQETQYFGPGTRLLVL.

This clone has a handful of counts. The rearrangement links TRBV6-2 or TRBV6-3 to TRBJ2-7; a possible D gene is TRBD2 (5 bases). Germline CDR1 and CDR2: MNHEY and SVGEGT. This CDR3 region has 14 residues. V lost 2 bases and J 9 bases, leaving 17 bases between the germline ends. CDR3 loop: CASSYQASGGGQYF. The CDR3 nucleotides are TGTGCCAGCAGTTACCAGGCTAGTGGAGGTGGGCAGTACTTC.

The chain employs TRBV7-9 and TRBJ2-1; tentative D call: TRBD1 (6 bases). There are 17 residues in the CDR3. With 5 bases removed from V and 0 bases from J, the gap between germline ends came to 17 bases. Germline CDR1 is SEHNR and CDR2 is FQNEAQ (reference sequence). This CDR3 reads CASSLPQGTASYNEQFF. The CDR3, as DNA: TGTGCCAGCAGCCTCCCGCAGGGGACGGCCTCCTACAATGAGCAGTTCTTC.

This chain joins TRBV19 and TRBJ2-1, with D unresolved. This CDR3 is 15 amino acids long. Germline lookup yields CDR1 LNHDA and CDR2 SQIVND (reference sequence). Trimming took 1 base from V and 0 from J, leaving 7 bases between them. In DNA, the CDR3 is TGTGCCAGTAGTATAGCGTCCCTCTCCTACAATGAGCAGTTCTTC. Translation gives CASSIASLSYNEQFF.

This clone was counted once. V usage is TRBV19 and J usage is TRBJ2-1, with a tentative D call TRBD2 (5 bases). V gave up 4 bases and J gave up 0 bases, with 13 bases separating them. The CDR3 contains 16 residues. CDR1 LNHDA and CDR2 SQIVND come from the germline V gene (reference sequence). The chain's CDR3 is CASSRGLWSSYNEQFF. For the CDR3, the DNA is TGTGCCAGTAGTAGAGGGCTATGGAGCTCCTACAATGAGCAGTTCTTC.

Here the CDR3 DNA reads TGTGCCAGCAGCCTCCCTGGCCTACGGGGGAGATCGCCCCTCCACTTT. Amino acids: CASSLPGLRGRSPLHF. The V and J genes are TRBV28 and TRBJ1-6; weak D call: TRBD1 (5 bases). This CDR3 has 16 residues. V dropped 6 bases and J dropped 13 bases, with 25 bases sitting between them. Germline CDR1 reads MDHEN; CDR2 reads SYDVKM.

This rearrangement joins TRBV6-5 to TRBJ1-1; D might be TRBD1 (5 bases). Between the trimmed V and J ends, which lost 5 bases and 6 bases, there was a span of 16 bases. Germline CDR1 and CDR2: MNHEY and SVGAGI. The CDR3 consists of 14 residues. CDR3 sequence (DNA): TGTGCCAGCAGTCGCGTGGCCGGGGGGGCTGAAGCTTTCTTT. Its translation is CASSRVAGGAEAFF.

J is TRBJ2-1 and V is TRBV7-2, with 7 bases identical to TRBD2. Germline CDR1 SGHTA, CDR2 FQGNSA. This CDR3 region has 16 residues. J lost 2 bases, V lost 0 bases, and 4 bases had no gene match. The CDR3 here is CASSLATGTTYNEQFF. CDR3 nucleotide sequence: TGTGCCAGCAGCTTAGCGACCGGGACTACCTACAATGAGCAGTTCTTC.

V and J are TRBV4-3 and TRBJ1-2, with 7 bases lining up with TRBD1. CDR1 LGHNA and CDR2 YSLEER come from the germline V gene. CDR3 size: 16 residues. V lost 4 bases to trimming and J lost 0 bases; unmatched junction nucleotides: 8. In DNA form, the CDR3 reads TGCGCCAGCAGCCCCGCCGGGACAGAAGCTAACTATGGCTACACCTTC. Translating it yields CASSPAGTEANYGYTF.

The chain is built from TRBV9 and TRBJ1-3; D not certain. The germline V gene encodes CDR1 SGDLS and CDR2 YYNGEE. This CDR3 is built from 13 residues. Deletions cut 4 bases from V and 8 bases from J, with 13 bases between. CDR3 nucleotide sequence: TGTGCCAGCAGCAGAAGGGAGGGAGACACCATATATTTT. Its translation: CASSRREGDTIYF.

The chain links TRBV18 to TRBJ2-7, with D unclear. The CDR3 runs to 14 residues. Germline V gives CDR1 KGHSH, CDR2 LQKENI. V was clipped by 0 bases and J by 3 bases, with 9 bases between them. CDR3 DNA sequence: TGTGCCAGCTCACCACCCTCGGGTGTCTACGAGCAGTACTTC. Residues: CASSPPSGVYEQYF. Combining the CDR3 with reference TRBV18 and TRBJ2-7 gives the whole variable domain NAGVMQNPRHLVRRRGQEARLRCSPMKGHSHVYWYRQLPEEGLKFMVYLQKENIIDESGMPKERFSAEFPKEGPSILRIQQVVRGDSAAYFCASSPPSGVYEQYFGPGTRLTVT.

The chain uses TRBV4-1 and TRBJ2-1; possibly TRBD2 for D (5 bases). This CDR3 comprises 16 residues. Germline CDR1 is MGHRA and CDR2 is YSYEKL. Trimming stripped 0 bases from V and 6 bases from J, with 15 bases between. CDR3 bases: TGCGCCAGCAGCCAAGAACCCCTAGCTCAGTCCAATGAGCAGTTCTTC. Its translation is CASSQEPLAQSNEQFF.